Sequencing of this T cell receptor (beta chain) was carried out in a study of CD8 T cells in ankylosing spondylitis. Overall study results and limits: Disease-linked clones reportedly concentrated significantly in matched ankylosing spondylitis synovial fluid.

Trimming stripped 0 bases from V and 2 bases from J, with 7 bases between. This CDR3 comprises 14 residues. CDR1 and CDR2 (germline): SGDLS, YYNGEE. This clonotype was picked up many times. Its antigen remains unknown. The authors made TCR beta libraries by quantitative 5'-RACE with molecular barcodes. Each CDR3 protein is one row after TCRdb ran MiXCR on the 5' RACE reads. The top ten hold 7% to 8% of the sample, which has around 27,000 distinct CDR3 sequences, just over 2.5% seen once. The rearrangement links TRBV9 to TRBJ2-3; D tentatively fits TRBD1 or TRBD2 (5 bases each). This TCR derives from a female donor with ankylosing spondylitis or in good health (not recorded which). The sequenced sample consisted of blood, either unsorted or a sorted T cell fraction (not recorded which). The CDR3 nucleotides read TGTGCCAGCAGCGTAGCGGGGCCCACAGATACGCAGTATTTT. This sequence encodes CASSVAGPTDTQYF.